These T cell receptor beta chains were read from a single sample in a study of shared clonotypes between healthy human individuals. TCRdb's copy holds only in-frame clones and misses some; the assay was immunoSEQ multiplex PCR. The sample gives approximately 1.4 million clones, about 98% of which show up once; roughly 0.4% is in the top ten. Specimen: naive CD4+ T cells sorted from blood. These receptors were obtained from a man aged 30 to 45 in good health. The CDR3 runs from the conserved cysteine through the conserved F or W. D genes are given only for firm matches. Size tells how often a clone was seen (once, few, many) or the class of an expanded clone, and some rows leave it out.

clone_size | j_call | v_call | d_call | cdr3_nt | cdr3_aa
NA | TRBJ1-5 | TRBV27 | NA | TGTGCCAGCAGGACAGGCGGGTTTGATGCGAGCAATCAGCCCCAGCATTTT | CASRTGGFDASNQPQHF
NA | TRBJ2-6 | TRBV29-1 | NA | TGCAGCGTACCGTCTATTCGACCCTCTGGGGCCAACGTCCTGACTTTC | CSVPSIRPSGANVLTF
NA | TRBJ2-7 | TRBV5-1 | NA | TGCGCCAGCTGGGAGGGGGCAAAATCCTACGAGCAGTACTTC | CASWEGAKSYEQYF
NA | TRBJ1-3 | TRBV10-2 | TRBD1 | TGCGCCAGCAGTGACCAGGGGGGTGGAAACACCATATATTTT | CASSDQGGGNTIYF
NA | TRBJ2-7 | TRBV18 | TRBD2 | TGTGCCAGCTCAGCAACTAGCGGCTCCTACGAGCAGTACTTC | CASSATSGSYEQYF
NA | TRBJ2-7 | TRBV27 | NA | TGTGCCAGCAGTTTATCGGTTCGGGGGCCTGAAGTCCACTACGAGCAGTACTTC | CASSLSVRGPEVHYEQYF
once | TRBJ1-5 | TRBV2 | TRBD1 | TGTGCCAGCAGCCCGCGAACGACAGGGTTCAATCAGCCCCAGCATTTT | CASSPRTTGFNQPQHF
NA | TRBJ1-2 | TRBV16 | TRBD1 | TGTGCCAGCAAAGAACAGGGGTTGGGCTATGGCTACACCTTC | CASKEQGLGYGYTF
NA | TRBJ2-7 | TRBV21-1 | NA | TGTGCCAGCGGGGAGAGCTCCTACGAGCAGTACTTC | CASGESSYEQYF
NA | TRBJ2-1 | TRBV9 | NA | TGTGCCAGCAGCGCGCGGGACAGAAATTACAATGAGCAGTTCTTC | CASSARDRNYNEQFF
NA | TRBJ2-1 | TRBV2 | TRBD2 | TGTGCCAGCAAGAGCGGGAGGTCGTACAATGAGCAGTTCTTC | CASKSGRSYNEQFF
NA | TRBJ1-3 | TRBV6-1 | NA | TGTGCCAGCAGGGACGACAATTTTCCTGGAAACACCATATATTTT | CASRDDNFPGNTIYF
once | TRBJ1-1 | TRBV7-2 | NA | TGTGCCAGCAGCTTAAGTATAAGACTGAACACTGAAGCTTTCTTT | CASSLSIRLNTEAFF
NA | TRBJ1-5 | TRBV21-1 | NA | TGTGCCAGCAGCAAGGCAGGGTTAATTGCCTATAGCAATCAGCCCCAGCATTTT | CASSKAGLIAYSNQPQHF
NA | TRBJ1-1 | TRBV10-2 | NA | TGCGCCAGCAGTGGGACAGCCGTGGTCGAAGCTTTCTTT | CASSGTAVVEAFF
NA | TRBJ2-7 | TRBV14 | TRBD1 | TGTGCCAGCAGCCAAGCTCAAGACAGGGGGCGTGACGAGCAGTACTTC | CASSQAQDRGRDEQYF
NA | TRBJ2-5 | TRBV11-2 | NA | TGTGCCAGCAGCCCAGGGAGCCGGACAGCTCAAGAGACCCAGTACTTC | CASSPGSRTAQETQYF
once | TRBJ2-1 | TRBV13 | NA | TGTGCCAGCAGCTTAGGACCCTCGACGAGCTCCTACAATGAGCAGTTCTTC | CASSLGPSTSSYNEQFF
NA | TRBJ2-7 | TRBV2 | NA | TGTGCCAGCAGCAACTTGAGACAGATCTCCTACGAGCAGTACTTC | CASSNLRQISYEQYF
once | TRBJ2-1 | TRBV19 | TRBD2 | TGTGCCAGTAGTATCATCCTAGCGGGAGGGTCGGCTTACAATGAGCAGTTCTTC | CASSIILAGGSAYNEQFF
NA | TRBJ2-5 | TRBV5-1 | NA | TGCGCCAGCAGCTTGGGGGGAAAAGGTCAAGAGACCCAGTACTTC | CASSLGGKGQETQYF
NA | TRBJ1-5 | TRBV6-5 | NA | TGTGCCAGCAGAAAAAGGGGCCAGGGAAATCAGCCCCAGCATTTT | CASRKRGQGNQPQHF
NA | TRBJ2-1 | TRBV19 | TRBD1 | TGTGCCAGTAGTACGGACAGGGGTCGGGGGAGCTACAATGAGCAGTTCTTC | CASSTDRGRGSYNEQFF
NA | TRBJ2-7 | TRBV15 | TRBD2 | TGTGCCACCAGCAGAATTCCGGGACTAGTAGCCGAGCAGTACTTC | CATSRIPGLVAEQYF
NA | TRBJ1-1 | TRBV5-1 | NA | TGCGCCAGCAGCTTGGTATCAGCGGGGAACACTGAAGCTTTCTTT | CASSLVSAGNTEAFF
NA | TRBJ2-3 | TRBV5-1 | TRBD1 | TGCGCCAGCAGCTTGGTTCCGCGACAGGGGAGCACAGATACGCAGTATTTT | CASSLVPRQGSTDTQYF
NA | TRBJ2-5 | TRBV4-3 | NA | TGCGCCAGCAGCCAAGATAGGGCGGGGGCAGGGACCCAGTACTTC | CASSQDRAGAGTQYF
NA | TRBJ1-2 | TRBV18 | NA | TGTGCCAGCTCACCAAAGTCAGGAATTGGCTACACCTTC | CASSPKSGIGYTF
NA | TRBJ2-2 | TRBV18 | NA | TGTGCCAGCTCAGTAACTAGGGTCCAGACCGGGGAGCTGTTTTTT | CASSVTRVQTGELFF
NA | TRBJ2-7 | TRBV5-6 | NA | TGTGCCAGCAGCTCCGGGCCGTCCTACGAGCAGTACTTC | CASSSGPSYEQYF
NA | TRBJ1-4 | TRBV28 | TRBD1 | TGTGCCAGCAGCGAACCGGGACAGAATGAAAAACTGTTTTTT | CASSEPGQNEKLFF